This T cell receptor beta chain appears in the sequencing data of a study of CD8 T cells in Susac syndrome. Details on this clonotype: Its cognate antigen is unknown.

RNA was extracted with the RNeasy kit, and a quantity of roughly 0.45 to 1 ug was reverse transcribed using random hexamers. Amplification of the TCR beta CDR3 was carried out by immunoSEQ multiplex PCR, which spanned a total of 54 Vbeta and 13 Jbeta segments. TCRdb itself ran the immunoSEQ multiplex PCR reads through MiXCR, one entry per CDR3 protein. This table has 150,000 to 200,000 distinct CDR3 sequences, about 93% appearing once. Sequencing targeted TCR beta in blood CD8+ and CD4+ T cells. The recently defined diagnostic criteria for definite or probable disease were met by the Susac syndrome patients. General study points: Within Susac syndrome CD4+ T cell repertoires, clonal expansion was not evident.

This CDR3 region has 15 residues. The junction had 7 bases not matched to a gene; V was cut back by 3 bases and J by 5 bases. Per germline, CDR1 DFQATT and CDR2 SNEGSKA (reference sequence). The chain couples TRBV20-1 to TRBJ2-5; 12 nucleotides match TRBD2. The source material was CD4+ T cells from PBMCs. The source is a human donor with Susac syndrome. This CDR3 reads CSARASGGARETQYF. CDR3 nucleotide sequence: TGCAGTGCTAGGGCTAGCGGGGGGGCAAGGGAGACCCAGTACTTC.